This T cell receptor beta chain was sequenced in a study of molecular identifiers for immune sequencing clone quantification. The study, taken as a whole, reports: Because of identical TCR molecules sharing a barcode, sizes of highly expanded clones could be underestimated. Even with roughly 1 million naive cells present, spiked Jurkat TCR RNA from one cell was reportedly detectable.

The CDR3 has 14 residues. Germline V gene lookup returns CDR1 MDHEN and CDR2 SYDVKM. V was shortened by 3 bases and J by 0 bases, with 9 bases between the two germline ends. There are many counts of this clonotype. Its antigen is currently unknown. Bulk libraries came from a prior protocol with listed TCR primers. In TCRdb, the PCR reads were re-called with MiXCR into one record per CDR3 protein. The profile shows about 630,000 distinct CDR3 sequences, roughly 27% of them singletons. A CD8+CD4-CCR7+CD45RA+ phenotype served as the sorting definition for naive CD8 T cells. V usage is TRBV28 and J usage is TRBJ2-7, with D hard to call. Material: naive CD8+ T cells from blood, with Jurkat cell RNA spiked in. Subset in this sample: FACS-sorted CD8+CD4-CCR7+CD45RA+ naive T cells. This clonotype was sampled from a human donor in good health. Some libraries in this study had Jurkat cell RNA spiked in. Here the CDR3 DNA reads TGTGCCAGCAGTTTTGGGCCTCACTCCTACGAGCAGTACTTC. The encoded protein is CASSFGPHSYEQYF. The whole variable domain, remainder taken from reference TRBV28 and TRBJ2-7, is DVKVTQSSRYLVKRTGEKVFLECVQDMDHENMFWYRQDPGLGLRLIYFSYDVKMKEKGDIPEGYSVSREKKERFSLILESASTNQTSMYLCASSFGPHSYEQYFGPGTRLTVT.